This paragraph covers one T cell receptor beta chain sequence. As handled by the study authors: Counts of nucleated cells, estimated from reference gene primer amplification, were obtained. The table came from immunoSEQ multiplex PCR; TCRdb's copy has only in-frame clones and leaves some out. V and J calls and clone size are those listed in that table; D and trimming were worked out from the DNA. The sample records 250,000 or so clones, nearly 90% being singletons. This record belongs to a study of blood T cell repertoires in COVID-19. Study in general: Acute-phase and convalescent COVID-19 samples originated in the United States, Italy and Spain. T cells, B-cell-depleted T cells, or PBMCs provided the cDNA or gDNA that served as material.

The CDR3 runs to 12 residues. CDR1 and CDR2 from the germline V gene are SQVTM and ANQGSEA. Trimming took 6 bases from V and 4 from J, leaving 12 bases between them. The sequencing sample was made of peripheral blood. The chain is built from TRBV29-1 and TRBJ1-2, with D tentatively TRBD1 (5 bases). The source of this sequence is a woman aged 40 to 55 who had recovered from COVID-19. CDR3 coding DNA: TGCAGCGTGATCCCTGGGGCCTATGGCTACACCTTC. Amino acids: CSVIPGAYGYTF.